The clone carrying this T cell receptor (beta chain) was seen a few times. Antigen unknown. The data belong to a study of OX40 agonist ivuxolimab in advanced cancers. Study at large: Patients took ivuxolimab, an agonistic anti-OX40 (CD134) antibody. Study-level findings and limits: CD4+ T cells averaged fewer expanded clones than CD8+ T cells.

Looked up from germline, CDR1 is SGHRS and CDR2 is YFSETQ. CDR3 length equals 12 residues. Trimming took 4 bases from V and 4 from J, leaving 8 bases between them. TCRdb's table, derived via immunoSEQ multiplex PCR, lists solely in-frame clones and lacks some. The repertoire includes roughly 65,000 clones, about nine tenths of them detected once, and less than 0.3% sits in the top ten. This chain links TRBV5-1 with TRBJ2-5, with D tentatively TRBD1 or TRBD2 (5 bases each). This receptor was taken from an adult with an advanced solid tumor such as melanoma, head and neck, liver or kidney cancer. This material consisted of CD4+ or CD8+ T cells sorted from blood, taken in a trial of the OX40 agonist ivuxolimab. The CDR3: CASSRDGETQYF. The CDR3 DNA sequence: TGCGCCAGCAGCAGGGACGGAGAGACCCAGTACTTC.